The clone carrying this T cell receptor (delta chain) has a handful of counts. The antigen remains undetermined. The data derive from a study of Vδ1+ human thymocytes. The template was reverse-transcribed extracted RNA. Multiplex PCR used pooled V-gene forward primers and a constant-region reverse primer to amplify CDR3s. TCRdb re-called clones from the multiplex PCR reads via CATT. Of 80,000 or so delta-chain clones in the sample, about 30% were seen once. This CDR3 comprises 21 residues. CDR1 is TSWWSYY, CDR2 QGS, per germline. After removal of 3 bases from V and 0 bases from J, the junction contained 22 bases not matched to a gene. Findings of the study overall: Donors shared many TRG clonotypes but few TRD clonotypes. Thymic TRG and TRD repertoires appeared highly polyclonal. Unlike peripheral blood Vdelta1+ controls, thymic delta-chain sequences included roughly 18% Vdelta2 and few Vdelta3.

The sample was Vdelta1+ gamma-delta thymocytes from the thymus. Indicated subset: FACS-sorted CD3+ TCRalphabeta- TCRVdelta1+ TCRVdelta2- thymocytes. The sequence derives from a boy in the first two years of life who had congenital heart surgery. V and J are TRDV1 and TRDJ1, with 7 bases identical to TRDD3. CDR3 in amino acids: CALGDWTRGWGPDLYTDKLIF. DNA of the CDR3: TGTGCTCTTGGGGATTGGACGAGGGGCTGGGGGCCCGACCTTTACACCGATAAACTCATCTTT.